Shown below are 9 T cell receptor beta chains from a single sample sequenced in a study of blood T cell repertoires in COVID-19. Sequencing used immunoSEQ multiplex PCR; TCRdb keeps in-frame clones, though not all of them. The sample carries roughly 140,000 clones, around 80% recorded once. Sequencing was performed on peripheral blood. The receptors derive from a woman aged 50 to 60 in a cohort sampled during active or convalescent COVID-19.

The V and J genes are TRBV19 and TRBJ2-5; the match to TRBD2 covers 7 bases. CDR3 size: 14 residues. The ends lost 0 bases at V and 3 bases at J; junction bases unmatched: 1. The V gene's germline CDR1 is LNHDA and CDR2 SQIVND (reference sequence). The CDR3 bases are TGTGCCAGTAGTATAGAGGGGGGGGAAGAGACCCAGTACTTC. Translation gives CASSIEGGEETQYF.

CDR3 protein: CASRRDRLGLEAFF. CDR3 nucleotide sequence: TGTGCCAGCAGAAGGGACAGACTCGGGCTTGAAGCTTTCTTT. The genes are TRBV27 and TRBJ1-1; 7 nucleotides match TRBD1. The CDR3 is 14 amino acids. The V and J ends lost 6 bases and 7 bases, in that order; junction bases with no gene match: 11. Germline V gene sequence: CDR1 MNHEY, CDR2 SMNVEV (reference sequence).

This chain joins TRBV2 and TRBJ2-4; D is possibly TRBD1 (5 bases). V was pared by 7 bases and J by 8 bases, with 15 bases between. The CDR3 has 13 residues. Germline-derived CDR1 and CDR2 are SNHLY and FYNNEI. The DNA for the CDR3 is TGTGCCAGCAATGCAGGGATTGAAGACATTCAGTACTTC. Amino acid sequence: CASNAGIEDIQYF.

The rearrangement uses TRBV19 and TRBJ1-6, with TRBD1 identical over 9 bases. Germline values: CDR1 LNHDA, CDR2 SQIVND (reference sequence). The CDR3 runs to 13 residues. The J segment lost 6 bases and the V segment lost 6 bases, leaving 0 bases of the junction unmatched. The CDR3, as DNA: TGTGCCAGTAGGACAGGGGGTAATTCACCCCTCCACTTT. As protein: CASRTGGNSPLHF. Full variable domain (rest looked up from reference TRBV19 and TRBJ1-6): DGGITQSPKYLFRKEGQNVTLSCEQNLNHDAMYWYRQDPGQGLRLIYYSQIVNDFQKGDIAEGYSVSREKKESFPLTVTSAQKNPTAFYLCASRTGGNSPLHFGNGTRLTVT.

The rearrangement links TRBV2 to TRBJ1-2; TRBD1 agrees at 7 bases. The CDR3 runs to 13 residues. V lost 6 bases, J lost 2 bases, and 3 bases stayed unmatched. The germline CDR1 and CDR2 sequences are SNHLY and FYNNEI. The CDR3 coding sequence is TGTGCCAGCAGCCTGACAGGGAACTATGGCTACACCTTC. This encodes CASSLTGNYGYTF.

V usage is TRBV13 and J usage is TRBJ1-4; D unresolved. The CDR3 totals 13 residues. Germline V CDR1 and CDR2: PRHDT, FYEKMQ (reference sequence). V was clipped by 5 bases and J by 7 bases, with 11 bases between them. The CDR3 reads CASSLRPGEKLFF. DNA of the CDR3: TGTGCCAGCAGCCTCCGGCCGGGTGAAAAACTGTTTTTT. The complete variable domain, with remaining parts taken from reference TRBV13 and TRBJ1-4, reads AAGVIQSPRHLIKEKRETATLKCYPIPRHDTVYWYQQGPGQDPQFLISFYEKMQSDKGSIPDRFSAQQFSDYHSELNMSSLELGDSALYFCASSLRPGEKLFFGSGTQLSVL.

V is TRBV5-1 and J is TRBJ2-5; TRBD2 is a possible D gene (7 bases). Germline V gene lookup returns CDR1 SGHRS and CDR2 YFSETQ. V was trimmed by 4 bases and J by 5 bases, leaving 18 bases between them. The CDR3 consists of 15 residues. Here the CDR3 DNA reads TGCGCCAGCAGCCCGGGCACCGGGGGGCGTGAGACCCAGTACTTC. Its protein is CASSPGTGGRETQYF.

The V gene is TRBV3-1 (or the pseudogene TRBV3-2), the J gene TRBJ2-4, with 12 bases aligning to TRBD2. J lost 4 bases, V lost 6 bases, and 7 bases had no gene match. CDR1 is LGHDT and CDR2 is YNNKEL in the germline V gene (reference sequence). There are 16 residues in the CDR3. The chain's CDR3 is CASRRGLAGPKNIQYF. The CDR3 DNA reads TGTGCCAGCAGACGTGGACTAGCGGGGCCTAAAAACATTCAGTACTTC.

The rearrangement links TRBV2 to TRBJ2-3; TRBD2 aligns across 8 bases. CDR1 SNHLY and CDR2 FYNNEI come from the germline V gene. Germline trimming cut 6 bases from V and 4 bases from J; bases unmatched to any gene: 9. The length of the CDR3 is 15 residues. This CDR3 is CASSLLAGGADTQYF. The CDR3 DNA reads as TGTGCCAGCAGCCTACTTGCGGGGGGTGCAGATACGCAGTATTTT. The entire variable domain, with the rest obtained from reference TRBV2 and TRBJ2-3, is as follows: EPEVTQTPSHQVTQMGQEVILRCVPISNHLYFYWYRQILGQKVEFLVSFYNNEISEKSEIFDDQFSVERPDGSNFTLKIRSTKLEDSAMYFCASSLLAGGADTQYFGPGTRLTVL.